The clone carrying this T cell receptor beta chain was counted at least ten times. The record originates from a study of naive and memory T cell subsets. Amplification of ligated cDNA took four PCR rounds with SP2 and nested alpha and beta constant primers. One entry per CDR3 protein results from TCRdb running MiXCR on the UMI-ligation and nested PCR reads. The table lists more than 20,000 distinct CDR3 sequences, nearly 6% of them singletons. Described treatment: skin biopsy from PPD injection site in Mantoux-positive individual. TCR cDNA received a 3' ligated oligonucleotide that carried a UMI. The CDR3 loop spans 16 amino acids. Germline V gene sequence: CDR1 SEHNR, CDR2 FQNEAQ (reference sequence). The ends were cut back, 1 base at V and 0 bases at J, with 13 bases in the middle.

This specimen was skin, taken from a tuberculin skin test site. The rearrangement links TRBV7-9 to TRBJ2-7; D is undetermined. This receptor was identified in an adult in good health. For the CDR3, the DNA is TGTGCCAGCAGCTTAGGCCGTGGAGAGGCCTCCTACGAGCAGTACTTC. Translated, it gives CASSLGRGEASYEQYF.